This T cell receptor beta chain was retrieved from a study of cytomegalovirus exposure and HLA in healthy donors (dated by TCRdb to 2016 to 2017). As for the study more broadly: An earlier analysis of approximately 590 of the donors reported 250 to 350 Gb of sequence data and 117 million unique TCR beta sequences from about 200 million T cells. Roughly 320 gigabases of sequencing data and roughly 81 million unique TCR sequences made up an early release that covered nearly 650 HLA-typed donors. Among the roughly 400 genotyped donors, around 81% belonged to the genetic ancestry cluster associated with self-reported Caucasian donors. The study was designed to test whether signatures of past pathogen exposure could be identified by cataloging public T cell receptors. The T cell repertoires of about 700 subjects were profiled by immunosequencing and related to cytomegalovirus serostatus. In addition to the first cohort of several hundred subjects, a separate validation cohort of approximately 130 different subjects was used. High-throughput TCR immunosequencing, statistical association of individual TCRs with disease status, and machine learning were combined to predict cytomegalovirus infection status. A later analysis re-analyzed previously published TCR beta repertoires from 660 or so donors and added high-resolution HLA genotyping to study TCR occurrence patterns. Rather than using new phenotypic data, the later analysis identified candidate immune exposures from TCR beta sequences and from how often those sequences occurred across donors. An earlier analysis of several hundred of the donors applied high-throughput TCR beta sequencing to assess whether each TCR beta V gene segment acted as functional or pseudogenic. Donor age, sex, ethnicity and CMV serostatus were compiled alongside the repertoire data. In a later genetic analysis, genome-wide SNP genotypes for about three fifths of the 666 donors were used, and that subset was treated as a discovery cohort. Every discovery cohort repertoire had been produced on one sequencing platform. Class I and class II HLA loci were covered by the typing at four-digit resolution. Typing coverage differed by locus: A, B, C, DRB1 and DQB1 were typed in about 629-630 donors, DQA1 in roughly 500, DPA1 in around 600, and DPB1 in just under 490. Four or five DR-DQ haplotypes were handled as single units for association and clustering because linkage in the cohort was strong. Across about 380 genotyped donors of the cohort, an average of roughly 250,000 unique TCR beta nucleotide sequences per donor were sequenced, and roughly 20% of those sequences were non-productive.

Libraries came from the immunoSEQ multiplex PCR assay. The multiplex PCR relied on a mix of 60 forward primers for TCR Vbeta segments and 13 reverse primers for TCR Jbeta segments. The CDR3 region of rearranged TCR beta genes was amplified from genomic DNA by a multiplex PCR assay. The Illumina HiSeq System was used to sequence the amplified TCR beta libraries as 87-base-pair reads. In the authors' own workflow: Across the 640 or so repertoires, a later analysis counted 75 million to 90 million unique TCR beta chains, around 11 million of which were shared by at least two donors. To remove PCR and sequencing errors, raw reads were error-corrected and collapsed into unique sequences using a nearest-neighbor algorithm that merged closely related sequences. CDR3 sequences were aligned to IMGT reference sequences to assign V, D and J gene segments. For a sequence to be retained, at least a six-nucleotide match to both a V gene segment and a J gene segment was required. Rearrangements were classified as productive when the CDR3 lacked stop codons and remained in frame with V and J, and all other rearrangements were classified as non-productive. Following IMGT convention, CDR3 was defined as the stretch from the second conserved V-encoded cysteine up to the conserved J-encoded phenylalanine. Sequences without an unambiguous match to a single V gene segment were excluded from the earlier analysis of almost 600 of the donors. An earlier analysis of a few hundred of the donors classified V segments as functional when productive rearrangements were above 56.7% and as segregating when the standard deviation between donors was above 5%. A statistical classification framework was built for diagnosing cytomegalovirus status from the catalog of TCR beta chain sequences. V and J gene assignment, in a later analysis, came from comparing TCR nucleotide sequences with IMGT/GENE-DB human TR gene sequences. The TCRdist pipeline was used in a later analysis to assign CDR3 sequences and most-parsimonious VDJ recombination scenarios. A later analysis defined each TCR beta chain by its CDR3 amino acid sequence plus V-gene family, and excluded reads lacking a unique V-gene family. To address suspected cross-contamination and a sequencing artifact, a later analysis removed approximately 590 highly shared, low-generation-probability nucleotide sequences. A later analysis calculated a clonal expansion index for each public chain from normalized within-repertoire ranks of inferred template counts. In a later analysis, generation probabilities were computed using a VDJ recombination model fitted to out-of-frame rearrangements, and the results were checked against IGoR. A later analysis scored TCR-TCR, TCR-HLA and TCR-CMV co-occurrence with hypergeometric tests, applying a repertoire-size bias correction to TCR pairs. A later analysis estimated false discovery rates by permuting HLA or CMV assignments 20 times. In a later analysis, co-occurring TCRs were grouped using DBSCAN, with TCRdist sequence similarity added in when clustering inside HLA-allele-positive subsets. For co-occurrence clustering, repertoires with fewer than 30,000 or more than 120,000 public chains were excluded, along with four to six repertoires with anomalous nucleotide sharing. TCRdb holds this immuneACCESS table with in-frame rearrangements only. Some clones are missing; in checked studies, unresolved V genes explain under half, and the rest has no known cause. For V, J and clone size, that table is used; D and trimming come from the DNA. This sample holds 100,000 to 150,000 clones; around 85% were observed only once. Of the sample, 2% to 2.5% is held by the ten largest clones.

The junction shows trimming of 0 bases on V and 0 bases on J, and the gene matches do not reach 2 bases of it. CDR1 and CDR2 were assigned from the germline V gene as SGHRS and YFSETQ. From cysteine to phenylalanine, the CDR3 is 16 amino acids long. CDR3 DNA is the only sequence kept; it has 48 bases, read in frame from the first base. The investigation overall reported the following: A few of the identified cytomegalovirus-associated TCR beta chains were confirmed in vitro to be specific for cytomegalovirus antigens. A cluster of highly shared sequence variants was judged likely to represent a technical artifact of the sequencing pipeline. Roughly uniform sequencing depth across donors was assumed in presence/absence analyses, although this assumption may not hold. Because the 87-base-pair reads could not distinguish some IMGT-functional V segments, including TRBV6-2 and TRBV6-3, those segments were excluded. A later analysis found that HLA-associated TCR beta chains were more clonally expanded and had lower generation probabilities than equally common non-associated chains. Because some donors lacked HLA typing at each locus, the association tests relied only on the typed subset. Linkage disequilibrium might explain the correlated functional status among segregating V segments, but an unknown experimental factor could not be excluded. In both the original and validation cohorts, the classifier was reported to diagnose cytomegalovirus status with high specificity and sensitivity. In a later genetic analysis, a missense DCLRE1C variant was associated with V-gene and J-gene trimming of TCR beta chains, and the association was replicated in an independent cohort. For the cohort, immune exposure information was limited to CMV serostatus. An earlier analysis of around 540 of the donors showed that most TCR beta V segments appeared in productive rearrangements either about 87% or about 30% of the time, which broadly matched IMGT annotations. Strong co-occurrence of HLA alleles, especially DR and DQ, made assigning TCR associations to individual alleles difficult. A later analysis associated 15,000 to 20,000 TCR beta sequences with specific HLA alleles at a false discovery rate of 0.05. A later analysis reported that several top co-occurrence clusters appeared linked to parvovirus B19, influenza, CMV and Epstein-Barr virus. In a later analysis, most CMV-associated TCR beta chains were found to appear HLA-restricted, with HLA associations seemingly driven largely by CMV exposure. The cohort was sequenced for TCR beta chains only, and without alpha or paired-chain data the features that could be detected were limited. Most TCR sequences were seen in very few donors, while some public TCRs were found in many individuals. According to a later genetic analysis, donors in an Asian-associated ancestry cluster had fewer N-insertions in productive TCRs than the approximately 630-donor mean. The authors suggested that the approach could potentially be generalized to other disease states and immunological phenotypes. In the study, some 160 TCR beta chains were listed as associated with cytomegalovirus. The earlier analysis of fewer than 750 of the donors excluded about 16 rarely observed V segments, including chromosome 9 orphons, because counts were too low. A further reported finding was that TCR beta sequences accurately predicted the HLA-A and HLA-B alleles for most subjects in the first cohort. In a later analysis, TCR association rates were found to vary across HLA loci, with the most associated TCRs seen for DRB1 alleles and the fewest for HLA-C alleles.

Note on this clone: The specificity of this receptor is unknown. Base qualities are not provided; no much larger clone lies one nucleotide away.

The cohort was made up of 666 healthy bone marrow donors. At the time of sampling, every cohort member was nominally healthy, though immune exposures that went unrecorded were likely present. The donor tested CMV seronegative and was one of the 352 seronegative cohort members. A peripheral blood sample was provided by each donor, and peripheral blood mononuclear cells were used for TCR beta sequencing. The Qiagen DNeasy Blood Extraction Kit was used to extract genomic DNA from the blood cell samples. Sample: PBMCs. The chain employs TRBV5-1 and TRBJ2-2, and 7 bases in between align with TRBD1. This clonotype was obtained from a man between 25 and 39 years old in good health and CMV-seronegative. The CDR3 reads as follows: CASSLGDSTNTGELFF. The DNA sequence reads TGCGCCAGCAGCTTGGGGGACAGCACGAACACCGGGGAGCTGTTTTTT.